The following is a T cell receptor beta chain sequence with its context. This entry comes from a study of blood T cell repertoires in COVID-19. Germline loops: CDR1 SGHRS, CDR2 YFSETQ. Deletions cut 5 bases from V and 9 bases from J, with 12 bases between. The CDR3 sequence is 12 residues long. The assay was immunoSEQ multiplex PCR, and TCRdb's table has in-frame clones only and misses some. The sample holds 450,000 to 600,000 clones; around 87% are singletons and the top ten take around 0.64%. This chain joins TRBV5-1 and TRBJ2-1; a weak D match, TRBD1 (6 bases). This sequence was found in a woman in her late teens or twenties who had recovered from COVID-19. The source material was PBMCs or T cells enriched from blood (not recorded which). As DNA, the CDR3 is TGCGCCAGCAGGACAGGAACGGGTGAGCAGTTCTTC. Amino acid sequence: CASRTGTGEQFF.